In its sample, the clone carrying this TCR beta chain was seen a few times. CD25-based Treg depletion was applied to purified naive CD4+ T cells. The length of the CDR3 is 13 residues. V gave up 5 bases and J gave up 7 bases, with 14 bases separating them. CDR1 is MNHEY and CDR2 is SMNVEV in the germline V gene (reference sequence). Constant-region reverse primers amplified full-length variable regions, followed by semi-nested Nested Universal Primer A PCR. In TCRdb, the 5' RACE reads were re-called with MiXCR into one record per CDR3 protein. This table has 25,000 to 40,000 distinct CDR3 sequences, about 25% appearing once.

J is TRBJ1-2 and V is TRBV27, with TRBD1 as a possible D gene (5 bases). Sequencing was performed on naive CD4+ T cells sorted from a lymph node. The subset denotes: naive CD4+ T cells, CD4+CD45RA+CD25-. The sequence was collected from a female donor with breast cancer. The chain's CDR3 is CASSTGGVSGYTF. DNA for the CDR3: TGTGCCAGCAGTACAGGCGGTGTGAGTGGCTACACCTTC.